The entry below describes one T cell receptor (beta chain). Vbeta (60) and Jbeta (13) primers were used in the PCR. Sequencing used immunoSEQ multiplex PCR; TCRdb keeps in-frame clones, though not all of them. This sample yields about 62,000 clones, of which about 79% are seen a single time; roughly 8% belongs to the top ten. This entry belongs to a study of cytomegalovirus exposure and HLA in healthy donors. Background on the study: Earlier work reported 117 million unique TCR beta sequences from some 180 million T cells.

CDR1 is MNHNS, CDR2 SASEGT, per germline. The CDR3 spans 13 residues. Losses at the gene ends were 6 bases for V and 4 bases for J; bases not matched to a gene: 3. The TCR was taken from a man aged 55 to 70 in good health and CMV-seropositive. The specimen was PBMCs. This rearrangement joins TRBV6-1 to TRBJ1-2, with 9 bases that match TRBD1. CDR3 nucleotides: TGTGCCAGCAGCAAGGACAGGGGCTATGGCTACACCTTC. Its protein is CASSKDRGYGYTF.